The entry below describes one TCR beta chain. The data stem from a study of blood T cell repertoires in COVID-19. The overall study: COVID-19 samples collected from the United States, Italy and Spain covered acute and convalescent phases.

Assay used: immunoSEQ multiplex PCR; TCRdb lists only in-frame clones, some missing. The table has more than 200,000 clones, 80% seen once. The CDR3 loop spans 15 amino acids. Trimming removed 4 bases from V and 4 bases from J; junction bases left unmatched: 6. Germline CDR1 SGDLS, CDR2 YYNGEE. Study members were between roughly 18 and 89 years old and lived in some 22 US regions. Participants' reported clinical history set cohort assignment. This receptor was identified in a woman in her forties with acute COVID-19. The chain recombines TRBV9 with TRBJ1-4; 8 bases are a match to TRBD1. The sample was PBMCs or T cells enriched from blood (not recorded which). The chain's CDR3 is CASSPVTGDNEKLFF. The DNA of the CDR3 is TGTGCCAGCAGCCCAGTGACAGGGGATAATGAAAAACTGTTTTTT. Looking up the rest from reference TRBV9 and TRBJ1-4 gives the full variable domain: DSGVTQTPKHLITATGQRVTLRCSPRSGDLSVYWYQQSLDQGLQFLIQYYNGEERAKGNILERFSAQQFPDLHSELNLSSLELGDSALYFCASSPVTGDNEKLFFGSGTQLSVL.